Following are 9 T cell receptor beta chains from one sample sequenced in a study of T-cell memory formation after mild COVID-19. TCRdb processed the 5' RACE reads anew with MiXCR; each CDR3 protein has one entry. The sample includes approximately 260,000 distinct CDR3 sequences, about a sixth of them seen just once. Sequencing was performed on PBMCs or a T cell subset sorted from them (not recorded which). The source of these receptors is a man aged 18 to 30 who had mild COVID-19 (a few samples of this study predate the infection). Cell type and time point are not known.

The rearrangement links TRBV21-1 to TRBJ1-2. TRBV21-1 is designated a pseudogene. The CDR3 has 17 amino acids. CDR3 protein: CASSTFTWRRRHYGYTF. In nucleotides, the CDR3 is TGTGCCAGCAGCACCTTCACCTGGAGGAGACGCCACTATGGCTACACCTTC.

This clonotype was observed a few times. The chain uses TRBV7-8 and TRBJ1-1; 9 bases match TRBD1. V was clipped by 2 bases and J by 1 base; unmatched bases: 2. Germline V gene data show CDR1 as SGHVS and CDR2 as FQNEAQ. The CDR3 is 15 residues long. This CDR3 is CASSLTGGRNTEAFF. Here the CDR3 DNA reads TGTGCCAGCAGCTTAACAGGGGGCAGGAACACTGAAGCTTTCTTT.

The chain couples TRBV19 to TRBJ1-5; D not certain. The CDR3 covers 13 residues. Deletions cut 0 bases from V and 9 bases from J, with 9 bases between. CDR1 is LNHDA, CDR2 SQIVND, per germline (reference sequence). The CDR3 DNA reads TGTGCCAGTAGTATAGACCGCGTAGGGCCCCAGCATTTT. Translated, it gives CASSIDRVGPQHF.

The chain carries TRBV5-1 and TRBJ2-7, with a possible D match to TRBD1 (6 bases). The V and J ends lost 3 bases and 0 bases respectively, with 13 bases between them. CDR3 length equals 15 residues. Germline lookup yields CDR1 SGHRS and CDR2 YFSETQ. CDR3 sequence (DNA): TGCGCCAGCAGCTACATGGACAGTAGCTCCTACGAGCAGTACGTC. Its translation: CASSYMDSSSYEQYV.

This clonotype has just a few counts. V is TRBV7-8 and J is TRBJ2-1; tentative D call: TRBD2 (7 bases). V shed 5 bases and J shed 10 bases, with 24 bases lying between them. The CDR3 consists of 16 residues. The germline V gene encodes CDR1 SGHVS and CDR2 FQNEAQ. DNA of the CDR3: TGTGCCAGCAGCCTAGAGAGAATACGGGGGGCGGGCGAGCAGTTCTTC. Its protein product is CASSLERIRGAGEQFF.

This clonotype was counted only a few times. V is TRBV4-1 and J is TRBJ2-5, with D unclear. V gave up 3 bases and J gave up 0 bases, with 5 bases separating them. Germline lookup yields CDR1 MGHRA and CDR2 YSYEKL. The CDR3 is 13 amino acids. The CDR3: CASSQIDQETQYF. Here the CDR3 DNA reads TGCGCCAGCAGCCAGATAGACCAAGAGACCCAGTACTTC.

This clonotype appeared a few times. V usage is TRBV18 and J usage is TRBJ1-5; tentatively, D is TRBD1 (6 bases). Germline values: CDR1 KGHSH, CDR2 LQKENI. The CDR3 sequence is 19 residues long. V lost 6 bases to trimming and J lost 1 base, with 25 bases between them. As DNA, the CDR3 is TGTGCCAGCTCCCCCGAAGTGGACAGCTATAAACGGAGCAATCAGCCCCAGCATTTT. Amino acids: CASSPEVDSYKRSNQPQHF.

This clonotype was detected only a few times. This rearrangement joins TRBV7-2 to TRBJ1-3; D gene uncertain. The V end lost 1 base, the J end lost 0 bases, and 7 bases lay between the germline ends. CDR1 SGHTA and CDR2 FQGNSA come from the germline V gene. The CDR3 sequence is 15 residues long. CDR3 amino acids: CASSLGVLSGNTIYF. CDR3 bases: TGTGCCAGCAGCTTAGGAGTCCTCTCTGGAAACACCATATATTTT.

V is TRBV18 and J is TRBJ1-4; possible D gene TRBD1, 5 bases. The ends were cut back, 2 bases at V and 5 bases at J, with 9 bases in the middle. The CDR3 is made up of 14 amino acids. The germline CDR1 and CDR2 sequences are KGHSH and LQKENI. In DNA form, the CDR3 reads TGTGCCAGCTCACCAACAGGCTCCAATGAAAAACTGTTTTTT. Protein sequence: CASSPTGSNEKLFF.